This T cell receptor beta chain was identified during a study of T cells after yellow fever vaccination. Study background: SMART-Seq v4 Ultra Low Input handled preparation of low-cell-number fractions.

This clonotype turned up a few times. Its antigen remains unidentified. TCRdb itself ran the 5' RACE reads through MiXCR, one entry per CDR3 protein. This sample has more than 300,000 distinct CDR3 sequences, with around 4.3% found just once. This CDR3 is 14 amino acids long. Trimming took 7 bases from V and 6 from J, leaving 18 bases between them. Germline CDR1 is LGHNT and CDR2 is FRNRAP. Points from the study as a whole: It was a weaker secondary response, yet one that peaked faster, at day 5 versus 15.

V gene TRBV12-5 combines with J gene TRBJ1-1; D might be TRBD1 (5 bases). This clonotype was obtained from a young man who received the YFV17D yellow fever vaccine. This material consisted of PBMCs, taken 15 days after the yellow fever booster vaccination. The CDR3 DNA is TGTGCTAGTGATAATTACCCGTCCAGGGCTGAAGCTTTCTTT. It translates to CASDNYPSRAEAFF.